Listed below are T cell receptor beta chains from one sample, sequenced in a study of technical replicates of blood from a few donors. Repertoires were generated with immunoSEQ multiplex PCR, while TCRdb's copy carries only in-frame clones and drops some. The sample gives about 70,000 clones, about 95% of which show up once; roughly 0.24% is in the top ten. Material: T cells isolated from PBMCs. These receptors all come from a human donor in good health. Both conserved end residues are trimmed from each CDR3. Size is stated for part of the rows, as once, few or many counts, or as a class when the clone is expanded.

. | TRBJ2-7 | 10 | TRBV27 | ASSKQGYEQY
. | TRBJ2-7 | 14 | TRBV13 | ASSSSPRRGSYEQY
. | TRBJ2-7 | 13 | TRBV7-2 | ASSLVSGSTYEQY
. | TRBJ2-4 | 15 | TRBV7-2 | ASSPRVAPLAKNIQY
. | TRBJ2-3 | 14 | TRBV6-4 | ASSDSQIASTDTQY
once | TRBJ1-6 | 10 | TRBV2 | ASSVELSPLH
. | TRBJ2-3 | 11 | TRBV2 | ASTASGTDTQY
once | TRBJ1-3 | 12 | TRBV9 | ASSSRTGENTIY
. | TRBJ2-3 | 10 | TRBV19 | ASSPKTDTQY
. | TRBJ1-1 | 12 | TRBV6-6 | ASKATGLYTEAF
. | TRBJ2-2 | 21 | TRBV19 | ASTGQGRSWVVPYPISTGELF
few | TRBJ1-6 | 12 | TRBV19 | ASSIGGGSSPLH
. | TRBJ2-5 | 10 | TRBV29-1 | SPFGHGETQY
. | TRBJ1-1 | 12 | TRBV15 | ATSRGTVNTEAF
. | TRBJ1-2 | 13 | TRBV4-1 | ASSQDPTALEGYT
. | TRBJ2-2 | 14 | TRBV9 | ASSTGTGANTGELF
. | TRBJ1-2 | 9 | TRBV29-1 | SVSSGYGYT
. | TRBJ1-2 | 15 | TRBV27 | ASATLQGENLYYGYT
. | TRBJ1-4 | 11 | TRBV11-2 | ASSPGSFEKLF
. | TRBJ2-7 | 12 | TRBV6-9 | ASSYLSGSYEQY